Below are 14 T cell receptor beta chains sequenced from a single sample in a study of ipilimumab plus nivolumab after autologous stem cell transplantation. The assay was immunoSEQ multiplex PCR, and TCRdb's table has in-frame clones only and misses some. The sample shows 35,000 to 50,000 clones, 70% to 90% of them seen only once. This sample comprised PBMCs, obtained in a trial of ipilimumab plus nivolumab as post-transplant consolidation. Every receptor here comes from a male donor with multiple myeloma.

This clone was observed once. The rearrangement joins TRBV28 to TRBJ1-2; D is unclear. Between the trimmed V and J ends, which lost 7 bases and 5 bases, there was a span of 17 bases. The germline V gene has CDR1 MDHEN and CDR2 SYDVKM. This CDR3 comprises 14 residues. CDR3 amino acids: CASTTPGSLYGYTF. The CDR3 nucleotides read TGTGCCAGCACCACCCCTGGGTCGCTGTATGGCTACACCTTC.

This clone was observed once. CDR3 loop: CASTPAGGGRGYSNQPQHF. Written as DNA, the CDR3 is TGTGCCAGCACCCCTGCCGGTGGGGGCAGGGGCTATAGCAATCAGCCCCAGCATTTT. The chain couples TRBV28 to TRBJ1-5, with D maybe TRBD1 (6 bases). CDR1 MDHEN and CDR2 SYDVKM come from the germline V gene. There are 19 residues in the CDR3. With 7 bases removed from V and 0 bases from J, the gap between germline ends came to 25 bases.

The chain employs TRBV27 and TRBJ2-3; D call uncertain. The V gene lost 3 bases and the J gene lost 6 bases, with 13 bases spanning the gap. The CDR3 contains 14 residues. CDR1 is MNHEY, CDR2 SMNVEV, per germline (reference sequence). The CDR3 DNA reads TGTGCCAGCAGTTTTTTAGGCCCCCAGGATACGCAGTATTTT. It codes for CASSFLGPQDTQYF.

Only one count was recorded for this clone. This chain uses TRBV28 with TRBJ1-1, with D possibly matching TRBD1 (5 bases). This CDR3 region has 13 residues. CDR1 is MDHEN and CDR2 is SYDVKM in the germline V gene. Trimming took off 3 bases at V and 4 bases at J, with 9 bases between the two ends. CDR3 DNA: TGTGCCAGCAGTTTTTCTGGGGGCACTGAAGCTTTCTTT. Amino acids: CASSFSGGTEAFF.

A single count supports this clone. The genes are TRBV5-6 and TRBJ2-1, with 10 nucleotides matching TRBD2. V shed 2 bases, J shed 5 bases, and the junction held 7 bases outside the gene matches. Per the germline V gene, CDR1 is SGHDT and CDR2 is YYEEEE. The CDR3 covers 16 residues. CDR3 loop: CASSFPTSGDHNEQFF. CDR3 DNA sequence: TGTGCCAGCAGCTTTCCTACTAGCGGGGATCACAATGAGCAGTTCTTC.

This sequence joins TRBV7-3 and TRBJ2-1, with D possibly called TRBD1 or TRBD2 (5 bases each). V lost 6 bases and J 4 bases, leaving 10 bases between the germline ends. CDR3 length: 13 residues. Germline V gene sequence: CDR1 SGHTA, CDR2 FQGTGA. CDR3 loop: CASRSGSYNEQFF. CDR3 nucleotides: TGTGCCAGCAGGTCAGGGAGTTACAATGAGCAGTTCTTC.

V is TRBV5-6 and J is TRBJ2-1; D may match TRBD1 or TRBD2 (5 bases each). The CDR3 runs 13 residues. CDR1 and CDR2 (germline): SGHDT, YYEEEE. V gave up 5 bases and J gave up 9 bases, with 15 bases separating them. The CDR3 sequence: CASRKGTPSEQFF. CDR3 DNA sequence: TGTGCCAGCAGAAAAGGGACCCCTAGTGAGCAGTTCTTC.

The rearrangement joins TRBV4-1 to TRBJ2-3, with D possibly TRBD2 on 7 matching bases. Germline lookup yields CDR1 MGHRA and CDR2 YSYEKL. This CDR3 spans 15 amino acids. V was shortened by 5 bases and J by 1 base, with 13 bases between the two germline ends. The CDR3 DNA is TGCGCCAGCAGCATCGGGGGGCGTGGCACAGATACGCAGTATTTT. Translation gives CASSIGGRGTDTQYF.

This sequence joins TRBV6-6 and TRBJ1-1; D is unresolved. CDR3 size: 14 residues. Between the trimmed V and J ends, which lost 5 bases and 5 bases, there was a span of 15 bases. In germline, CDR1 is MNHNY, CDR2 SVGAGI (reference sequence). The CDR3, as DNA: TGTGCCAGCAGTCCGAGATTGGGAACGACTGAAGCTTTCTTT. This sequence encodes CASSPRLGTTEAFF.

With respect to this clone: The junction and the germline gene differ at one end; a read error may be behind it. V usage is TRBV7-7 and J usage is TRBJ2-3; TRBD2 matches 10 bases. This CDR3 is 16 amino acids long. CDR1 and CDR2 (germline): SSHAT, FNYEAQ (reference sequence). CDR3 in amino acids: CASSPTSGAGGDTQYF. CDR3 in DNA: TGTGCTAGCAGCCCTACTAGCGGAGCGGGAGGGGATACGCAGTATTTT.

For the CDR3, the DNA is TGTGCCTGGAGAGGGGTAGATTTTAGCGAAAAACTGTTTTTT. It encodes CAWRGVDFSEKLFF. The chain combines TRBV30 with TRBJ1-4; weak D call: TRBD1 (5 bases). The CDR3 is 14 amino acids. V lost 3 bases, J lost 8 bases, and 16 bases lay in between. From germline, CDR1 is GTSNPN and CDR2 SVGIG (reference sequence). The whole variable domain, remainder taken from reference TRBV30 and TRBJ1-4, is SQTIHQWPATLVQPVGSPLSLECTVEGTSNPNLYWYRQAAGRGLQLLFYSVGIGQISSEVPQNLSASRPQDRQFILSSKKLLLSDSGFYLCAWRGVDFSEKLFFGSGTQLSVL.

The chain uses TRBV9 and TRBJ2-3; weak D call: TRBD1 (5 bases). CDR3 length: 15 amino acids. V shed 0 bases and J shed 6 bases, with 14 bases lying between them. Germline-derived CDR1 and CDR2 are SGDLS and YYNGEE. In nucleotides, the CDR3 is TGTGCCAGCAGCGTAGCAGACAGAAATCTGGATACGCAGTATTTT. As protein: CASSVADRNLDTQYF.

The chain uses TRBV10-1 and TRBJ2-2; TRBD1 might be the D (5 bases). The CDR3 consists of 14 residues. V shed 6 bases and J shed 7 bases, with 15 bases lying between them. Germline CDR1 reads WNHNN; CDR2 reads SYGVQD (reference sequence). The CDR3: CASSQETVLGELFF. In nucleotides, the CDR3 is TGCGCCAGCAGCCAAGAGACAGTCCTCGGGGAGCTGTTTTTT.

The genes are TRBV27 and TRBJ2-3; D is uncertain. Trimming shortened V by 5 bases and J by 1 base, and 7 bases separated the two germline ends. Looked up from germline, CDR1 is MNHEY and CDR2 is SMNVEV (reference sequence). The CDR3 runs 13 residues. CDR3 sequence: CASSPMGTDTQYF. The CDR3 DNA is TGTGCCAGCAGTCCCATGGGCACAGATACGCAGTATTTT.